This paragraph covers one TCR beta chain sequence. The data belong to a study of blood T cell repertoires in COVID-19. Across the whole study: Acute-phase and convalescent COVID-19 samples originated in the United States, Italy and Spain. PBMCs, B-cell-depleted T cells, or T cells provided the cDNA or gDNA that made up the material.

Patients from Seattle were sampled longitudinally, starting during active infection. As processed by the authors: Nucleated cell counts were estimated from reference gene primer amplification. TCRdb's copy holds only in-frame clones and misses some; the assay was immunoSEQ multiplex PCR. From that table come the V and J calls and clone size; the DNA was used to work out D and trimming. The table includes more than 75,000 clones, around 90% detected once. Germline V gene data show CDR1 as SGHTA and CDR2 as FQGNSA. The CDR3 runs 15 residues. Trimming removed 5 bases from V and 5 bases from J, with 17 bases in between.

This sequence originates from a man aged 50 or older with COVID-19, enrolled during active disease. Material for sequencing was peripheral blood. V usage is TRBV7-2 and J usage is TRBJ2-3; the D gene is possibly TRBD1 (5 bases). CDR3 sequence: CASSPRRARGDTQYF. The DNA for the CDR3 is TGTGCCAGCAGCCCCCGCAGGGCAAGGGGAGATACGCAGTATTTT. Looking up the rest from reference TRBV7-2 and TRBJ2-3 gives the full variable domain: GAGVSQSPSNKVTEKGKDVELRCDPISGHTALYWYRQSLGQGLEFLIYFQGNSAPDKSGLPSDRFSAERTGGSVSTLTIQRTQQEDSAVYLCASSPRRARGDTQYFGPGTRLTVL.